This is a list of T cell receptor beta chains from one sample in a study of cytomegalovirus exposure and HLA in healthy donors. This table comes from immunoSEQ multiplex PCR, and its TCRdb copy is limited to in-frame clones, with some not included. The sample has a few hundred thousand clones, about 80% seen once. Material for sequencing was PBMCs. These receptors were collected from a woman in her twenties or thirties in good health and CMV-seronegative. CDR3s include the opening cysteine and the closing phenylalanine or tryptophan.

j_gene | v_gene | CDR3aa
TRBJ2-3 | TRBV7-7 | CASSLATGTDTQYF
TRBJ1-2 | TRBV19 | CASSGPGQGPWGYTF
TRBJ2-5 | TRBV7-9 | CASSLAGEGETQYF
TRBJ2-7 | TRBV5-4 | CASSLAVSGSNEQYF
TRBJ1-1 | TRBV7-9 | CASSLYRDIYAEAFF
TRBJ2-7 | TRBV7-9 | CASSPGGYEQYF
TRBJ1-1 | TRBV7-9 | CASSLAGLANTEAFF
TRBJ2-5 | TRBV7-9 | CASSLTVEYQETQYF
TRBJ2-1 | TRBV5-1 | CASKVIAGDNEQFF
TRBJ2-7 | TRBV19 | CASSPGTNYEQYF
TRBJ2-5 | TRBV28 | CASSSPTMNLETQYF
TRBJ2-1 | TRBV30 | CAWSSGRRTTNEQFF
TRBJ2-7 | TRBV19 | CASSMGAPGAREQYF
TRBJ2-7 | TRBV4-2 | CASSQAGTNEQYF